The 8 T cell receptor beta chains listed next were all sequenced from one sample in a study of graft-versus-host responses after intestinal transplantation. These receptors lack a known antigen. The data were produced by immunoSEQ multiplex PCR, yet TCRdb's version contains in-frame clones alone and is incomplete. The sample records 90,000 or so clones, roughly 85% being singletons. The input for sequencing was unstimulated CD4+ T cells sorted from spleen or lymph node cells, taken before intestinal transplant. The receptors originated from a human donor who received an intestinal transplant.

V gene TRBV7-8 combines with J gene TRBJ2-7, with D unresolved. This CDR3 contains 13 residues. Germline-derived CDR1 and CDR2 are SGHVS and FQNEAQ. V dropped 4 bases and J dropped 0 bases, with 7 bases sitting between them. CDR3 residues: CASSSLVSYEQYF. DNA of the CDR3: TGTGCCAGCAGCTCACTGGTCTCCTACGAGCAGTACTTC.

This chain connects TRBV5-1 to TRBJ2-7, with D perhaps matching TRBD2 (6 bases). CDR1 is SGHRS and CDR2 is YFSETQ in the germline V gene. V was cut by 0 bases and J by 3 bases, with 13 bases left in between. The CDR3 consists of 15 residues. In nucleotides, the CDR3 is TGCGCCAGCAGCTTGGCCGGGAGTAGTGGCTACGAGCAGTACTTC. It specifies CASSLAGSSGYEQYF.

The rearrangement uses TRBV6-6 and TRBJ1-1; D is possibly TRBD1 (5 bases). Germline CDR1 reads MNHNY; CDR2 reads SVGAGI (reference sequence). Between the trimmed V and J ends, which lost 8 bases and 3 bases, there was a span of 13 bases. This CDR3 region has 13 residues. The CDR3, as DNA: TGTGCCAGCCGCTCGGACACCTACACTGAAGCTTTCTTT. Translating gives CASRSDTYTEAFF.

V gene TRBV2 combines with J gene TRBJ2-5, with TRBD2 matching 10 bases. From germline, CDR1 is SNHLY and CDR2 FYNNEI. The V segment lost 3 bases and the J segment 5 bases; nucleotides outside the gene matches: 9. CDR3 length equals 16 residues. CDR3 in DNA: TGTGCCAGCAGTGATAGGACTAGCGGCACCAGTGAGACCCAGTACTTC. Encoded protein: CASSDRTSGTSETQYF. Complete variable domain (other parts from reference TRBV2 and TRBJ2-5): EPEVTQTPSHQVTQMGQEVILRCVPISNHLYFYWYRQILGQKVEFLVSFYNNEISEKSEIFDDQFSVERPDGSNFTLKIRSTKLEDSAMYFCASSDRTSGTSETQYFGPGTRLLVL.

This clone was seen a single time. The chain links TRBV13 to TRBJ2-7; 9 nucleotides align to TRBD2. Germline V gene sequence: CDR1 PRHDT, CDR2 FYEKMQ (reference sequence). V dropped 3 bases and J dropped 2; count of bases not matched to a gene: 5. The CDR3 consists of 15 residues. The CDR3 loop reads CASSFSAGGTYEQYF. The CDR3, as DNA: TGTGCCAGCAGCTTTTCAGCGGGAGGAACCTACGAGCAGTACTTC.

The V gene is TRBV6-4, the J gene TRBJ2-3, with a possible D match to TRBD2 (6 bases). This CDR3 region has 14 residues. V lost 2 bases, J lost 6 bases, and 12 bases lay in between. Per the germline V gene, CDR1 is MRHNA and CDR2 is SNTAGT. CDR3 region: CASSDELGRDTQYF. CDR3 nucleotide sequence: TGTGCCAGCAGTGACGAGCTGGGGAGGGATACGCAGTATTTT.

The genes are TRBV28 and TRBJ1-5; weak D call: TRBD1 (5 bases). Between the trimmed V and J ends, which lost 6 bases and 0 bases, there was a span of 12 bases. CDR3 length: 15 residues. Germline V gene data show CDR1 as MDHEN and CDR2 as SYDVKM. The CDR3 loop is CASSLGGNSNQPQHF. The CDR3 nucleotides read TGTGCCAGCAGCTTGGGGGGAAATAGCAATCAGCCCCAGCATTTT.

The CDR3 DNA follows: TGTGCCAGTAGTATAACCGCGGGAGGGCCAGAAATCGATACGCAGTATTTT. It yields the protein CASSITAGGPEIDTQYF. This chain uses TRBV19 with TRBJ2-3; 9 bases are shared with TRBD2. V lost 2 bases and J lost 6; bases outside the gene matches: 12. Germline CDR1 and CDR2: LNHDA and SQIVND (reference sequence). This CDR3 has 17 amino acids.